The entry below describes one TCR beta chain. As yet, its antigen is unknown. This sample stems from a study of cytomegalovirus exposure and HLA in healthy donors. Across the study: HLA-typed donors were the source of around 85 million unique TCRs held in an early data release. General observations from the study: The productive fraction for most TCR beta V segments was about 87% or about 30% in an earlier analysis. In a later analysis, most CMV-associated TCR beta chains appeared HLA-restricted.

The CDR3 is 14 residues long. Germline CDR1 is SGHDN and CDR2 is FVKESK. V lost 2 bases and J lost 16; bases outside the gene matches: 7. PCR involved 60 Vbeta and 13 Jbeta primers. The assay was immunoSEQ multiplex PCR, and TCRdb's table has in-frame clones only and misses some. Of 150,000 to 200,000 clones in the sample, 70% to 80% are singletons; the top ten hold 1.5% to 2%. Specimen: PBMCs. The clonotype comes from a man aged 25 to 40 in good health and CMV-seronegative. The rearrangement uses TRBV14 and TRBJ2-1; the match to TRBD2 covers 14 bases. The CDR3: CASSQTGTSGSGFF. DNA for the CDR3: TGTGCCAGCAGCCAAACCGGGACTAGCGGGAGTGGATTCTTC. The complete variable domain, with remaining parts taken from reference TRBV14 and TRBJ2-1, reads EAGVTQFPSHSVIEKGQTVTLRCDPISGHDNLYWYRRVMGKEIKFLLHFVKESKQDESGMPNNRFLAERTGGTYSTLKVQPAELEDSGVYFCASSQTGTSGSGFFGPGTRLTVL.